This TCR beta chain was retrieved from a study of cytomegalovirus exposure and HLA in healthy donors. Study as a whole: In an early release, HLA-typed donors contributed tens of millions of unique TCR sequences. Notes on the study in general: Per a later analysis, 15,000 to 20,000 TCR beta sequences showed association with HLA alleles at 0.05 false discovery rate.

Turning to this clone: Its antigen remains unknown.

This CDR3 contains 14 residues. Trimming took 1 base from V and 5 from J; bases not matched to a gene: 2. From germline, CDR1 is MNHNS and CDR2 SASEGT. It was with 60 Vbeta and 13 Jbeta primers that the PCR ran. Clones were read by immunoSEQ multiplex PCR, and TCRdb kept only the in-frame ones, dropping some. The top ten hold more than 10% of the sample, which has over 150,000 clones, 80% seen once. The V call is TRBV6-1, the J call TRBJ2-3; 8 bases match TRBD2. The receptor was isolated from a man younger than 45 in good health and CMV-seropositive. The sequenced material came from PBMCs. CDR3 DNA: TGTGCCAGCAGTGAAGATGCGGGAGGAGATACGCAGTATTTT. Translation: CASSEDAGGDTQYF.